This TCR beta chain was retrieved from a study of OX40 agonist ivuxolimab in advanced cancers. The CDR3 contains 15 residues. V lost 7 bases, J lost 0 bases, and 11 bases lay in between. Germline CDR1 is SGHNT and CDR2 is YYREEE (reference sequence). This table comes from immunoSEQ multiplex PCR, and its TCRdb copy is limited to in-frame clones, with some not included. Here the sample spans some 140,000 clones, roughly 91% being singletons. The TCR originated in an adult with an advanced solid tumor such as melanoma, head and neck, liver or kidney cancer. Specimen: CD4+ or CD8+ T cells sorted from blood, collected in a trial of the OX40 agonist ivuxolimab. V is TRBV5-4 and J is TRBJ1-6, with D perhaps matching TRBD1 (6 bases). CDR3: CASQQDSSYNSPLHF. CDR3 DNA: TGTGCCAGCCAACAGGACAGCTCCTATAATTCACCCCTCCACTTT.